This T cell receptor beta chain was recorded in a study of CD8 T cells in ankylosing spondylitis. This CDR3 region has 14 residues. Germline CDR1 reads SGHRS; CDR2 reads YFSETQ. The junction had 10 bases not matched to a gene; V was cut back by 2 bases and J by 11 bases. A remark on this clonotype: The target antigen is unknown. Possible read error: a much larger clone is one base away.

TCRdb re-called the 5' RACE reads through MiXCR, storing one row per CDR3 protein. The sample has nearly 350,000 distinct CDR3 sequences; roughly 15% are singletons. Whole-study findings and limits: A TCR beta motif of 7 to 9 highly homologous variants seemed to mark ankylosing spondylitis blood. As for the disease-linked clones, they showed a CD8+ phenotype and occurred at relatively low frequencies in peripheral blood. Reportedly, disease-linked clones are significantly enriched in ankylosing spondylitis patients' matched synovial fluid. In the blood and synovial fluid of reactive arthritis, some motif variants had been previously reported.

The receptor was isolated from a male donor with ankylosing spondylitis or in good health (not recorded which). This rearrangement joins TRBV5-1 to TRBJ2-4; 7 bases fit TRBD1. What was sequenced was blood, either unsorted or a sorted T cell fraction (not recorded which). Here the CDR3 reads CASSLSTSTGVQYF. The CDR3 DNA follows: TGCGCCAGCAGCTTATCAACCTCAACAGGGGTTCAGTACTTC.